This T cell receptor (beta chain) was identified in a study of T cell responses to AZD1222 COVID-19 vaccine. The assay was immunoSEQ multiplex PCR, and TCRdb's table has in-frame clones only and misses some. This table has 150,000 to 200,000 clones, approximately 95% appearing once. On this clone itself: What it binds is not known.

Germline V gives CDR1 MNHEY, CDR2 SVGAGI. Trimming removed 8 bases from V and 3 bases from J; junction bases left unmatched: 6. CDR3 length: 13 amino acids. Points from the study as a whole: Baseline serostatus was positive in only six or seven AZD1222 recipients.

This specimen consisted of peripheral blood, obtained on day 0 of AZD1222 vaccination. This TCR derives from an adult in good health. The chain recombines TRBV6-5 with TRBJ1-1, with 7 bases aligning to TRBD1. CDR3 sequence: CASGLTGYTEAFF. CDR3 DNA: TGTGCCAGCGGGCTGACAGGGTACACTGAAGCTTTCTTT.